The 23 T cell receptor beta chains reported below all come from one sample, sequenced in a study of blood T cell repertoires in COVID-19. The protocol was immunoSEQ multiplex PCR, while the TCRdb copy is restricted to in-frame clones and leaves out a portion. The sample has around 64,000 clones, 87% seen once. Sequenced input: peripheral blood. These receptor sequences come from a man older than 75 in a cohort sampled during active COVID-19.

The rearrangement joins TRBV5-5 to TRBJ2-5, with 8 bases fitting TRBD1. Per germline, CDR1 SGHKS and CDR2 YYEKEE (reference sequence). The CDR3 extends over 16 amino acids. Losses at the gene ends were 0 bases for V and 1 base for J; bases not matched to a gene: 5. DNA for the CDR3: TGTGCCAGCAGCTTGGCCCTTGGGACAGGCCAAGAGACCCAGTACTTC. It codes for CASSLALGTGQETQYF.

The CDR3 DNA reads as TGTGCCAGCAGTCCCGGGGACAGTCATGGCTACACCTTC. Its translation is CASSPGDSHGYTF. The chain joins TRBV12-3 or TRBV12-4 to TRBJ1-2, with 7 bases fitting TRBD1. This CDR3 spans 13 amino acids. V was pared by 5 bases and J by 6 bases, with 6 bases of the junction left unmatched.

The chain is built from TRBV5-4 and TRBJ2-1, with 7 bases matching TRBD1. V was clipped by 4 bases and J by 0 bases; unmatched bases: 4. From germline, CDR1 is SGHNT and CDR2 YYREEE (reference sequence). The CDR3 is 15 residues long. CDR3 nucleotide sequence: TGTGCCAGCAGCCCGGGACAGCGCTCCTACAATGAGCAGTTCTTC. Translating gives CASSPGQRSYNEQFF.

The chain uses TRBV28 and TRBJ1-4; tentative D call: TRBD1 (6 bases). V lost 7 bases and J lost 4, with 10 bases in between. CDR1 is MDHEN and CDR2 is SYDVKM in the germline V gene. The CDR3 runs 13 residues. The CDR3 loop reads CASNPDSNEKLFF. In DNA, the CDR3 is TGTGCCAGCAATCCGGACAGTAATGAAAAACTGTTTTTT.

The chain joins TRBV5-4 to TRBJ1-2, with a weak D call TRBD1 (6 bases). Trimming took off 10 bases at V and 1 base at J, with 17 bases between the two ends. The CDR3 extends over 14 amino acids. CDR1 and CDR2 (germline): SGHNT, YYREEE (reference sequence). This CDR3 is CACTRQESNYGYTF. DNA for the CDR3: TGTGCCTGTACCCGACAGGAAAGTAACTATGGCTACACCTTC.

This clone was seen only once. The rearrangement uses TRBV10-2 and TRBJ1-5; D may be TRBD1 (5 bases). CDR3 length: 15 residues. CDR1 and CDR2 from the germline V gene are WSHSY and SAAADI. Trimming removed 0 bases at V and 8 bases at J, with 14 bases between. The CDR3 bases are TGCGCCAGCAGTGAGTCTGATGTGGGGGAGGAGCCCCAGCATTTT. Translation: CASSESDVGEEPQHF.

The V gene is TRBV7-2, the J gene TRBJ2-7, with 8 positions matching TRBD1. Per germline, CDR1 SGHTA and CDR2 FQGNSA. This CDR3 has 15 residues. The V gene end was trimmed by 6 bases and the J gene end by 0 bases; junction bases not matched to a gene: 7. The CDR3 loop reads CASREPGQASYEQYF. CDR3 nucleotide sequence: TGTGCCAGCAGGGAACCGGGACAGGCCTCCTACGAGCAGTACTTC.

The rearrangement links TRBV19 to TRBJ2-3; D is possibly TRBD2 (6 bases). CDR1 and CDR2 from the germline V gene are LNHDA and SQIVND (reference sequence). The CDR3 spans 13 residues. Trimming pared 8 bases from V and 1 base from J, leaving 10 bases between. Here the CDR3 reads CASQASGTDTQYF. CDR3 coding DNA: TGTGCCAGTCAGGCTAGCGGCACAGATACGCAGTATTTT.

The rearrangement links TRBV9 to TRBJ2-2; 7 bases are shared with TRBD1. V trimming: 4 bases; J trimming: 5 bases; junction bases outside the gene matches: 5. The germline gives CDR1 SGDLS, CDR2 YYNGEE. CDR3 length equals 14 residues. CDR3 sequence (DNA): TGTGCCAGCAGCCCAAGGGGGCAAACCGGGGAGCTGTTTTTT. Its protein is CASSPRGQTGELFF. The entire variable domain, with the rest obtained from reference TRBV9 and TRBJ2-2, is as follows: DSGVTQTPKHLITATGQRVTLRCSPRSGDLSVYWYQQSLDQGLQFLIQYYNGEERAKGNILERFSAQQFPDLHSELNLSSLELGDSALYFCASSPRGQTGELFFGEGSRLTVL.

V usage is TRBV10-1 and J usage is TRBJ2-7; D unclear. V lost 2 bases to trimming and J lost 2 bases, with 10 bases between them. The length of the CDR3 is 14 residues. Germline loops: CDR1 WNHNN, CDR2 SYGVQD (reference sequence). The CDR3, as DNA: TGCGCCAGCAGTGAGAGTAGCCGACCCTACGAGCAGTACTTC. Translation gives CASSESSRPYEQYF.

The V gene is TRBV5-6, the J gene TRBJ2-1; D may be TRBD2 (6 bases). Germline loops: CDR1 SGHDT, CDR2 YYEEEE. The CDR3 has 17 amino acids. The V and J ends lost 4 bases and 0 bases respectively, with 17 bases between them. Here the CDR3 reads CASSGRIRTNSYNEQFF. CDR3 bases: TGTGCCAGCAGCGGCCGGATACGGACTAACTCCTACAATGAGCAGTTCTTC.

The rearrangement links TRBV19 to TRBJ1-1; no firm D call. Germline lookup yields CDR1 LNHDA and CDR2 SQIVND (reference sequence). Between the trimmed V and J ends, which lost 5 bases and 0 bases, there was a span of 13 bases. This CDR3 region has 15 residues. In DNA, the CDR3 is TGTGCCAGTAGTCCCCGGGGAAACATGAACACTGAAGCTTTCTTT. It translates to CASSPRGNMNTEAFF.

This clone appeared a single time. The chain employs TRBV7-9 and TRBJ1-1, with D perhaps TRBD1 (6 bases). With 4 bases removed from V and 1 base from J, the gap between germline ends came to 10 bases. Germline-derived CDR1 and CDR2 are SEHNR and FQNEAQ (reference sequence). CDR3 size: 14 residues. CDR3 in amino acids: CASSSETGNTEAFF. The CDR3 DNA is TGTGCCAGCAGCTCCGAGACAGGGAACACTGAAGCTTTCTTT.

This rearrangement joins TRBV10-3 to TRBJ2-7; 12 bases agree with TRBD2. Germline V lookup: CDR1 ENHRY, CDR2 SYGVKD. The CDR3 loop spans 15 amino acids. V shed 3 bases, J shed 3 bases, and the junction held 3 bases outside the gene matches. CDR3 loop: CAISDPGLAGYEQYF. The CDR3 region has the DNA TGTGCCATCAGTGACCCGGGACTAGCGGGCTACGAGCAGTACTTC.

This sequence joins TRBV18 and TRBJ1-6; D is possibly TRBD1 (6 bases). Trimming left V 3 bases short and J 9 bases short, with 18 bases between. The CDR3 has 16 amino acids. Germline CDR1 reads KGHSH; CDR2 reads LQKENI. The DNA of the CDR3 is TGTGCCAGCTCACCCGCCGAAACAGGGTTCGGTTCACCCCTCCACTTT. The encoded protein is CASSPAETGFGSPLHF.

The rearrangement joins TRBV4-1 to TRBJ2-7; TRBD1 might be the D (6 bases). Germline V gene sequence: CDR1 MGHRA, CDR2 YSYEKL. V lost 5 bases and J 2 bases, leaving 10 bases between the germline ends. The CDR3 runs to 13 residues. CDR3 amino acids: CASSSRDTYEQYF. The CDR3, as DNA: TGCGCCAGCAGCTCCCGGGACACCTACGAGCAGTACTTC.

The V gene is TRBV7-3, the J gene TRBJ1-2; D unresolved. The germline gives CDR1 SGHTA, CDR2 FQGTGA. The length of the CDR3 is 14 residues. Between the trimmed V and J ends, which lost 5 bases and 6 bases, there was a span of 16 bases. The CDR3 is CASSPRPGEDGYTF. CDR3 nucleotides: TGTGCCAGCAGCCCGAGGCCCGGGGAGGATGGCTACACCTTC.

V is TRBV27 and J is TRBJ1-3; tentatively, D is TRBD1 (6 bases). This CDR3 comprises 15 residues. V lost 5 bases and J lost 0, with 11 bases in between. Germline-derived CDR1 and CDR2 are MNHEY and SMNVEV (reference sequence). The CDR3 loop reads CASSQTGHSGNTIYF. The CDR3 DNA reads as TGTGCCAGCAGTCAAACAGGGCACTCTGGAAACACCATATATTTT.

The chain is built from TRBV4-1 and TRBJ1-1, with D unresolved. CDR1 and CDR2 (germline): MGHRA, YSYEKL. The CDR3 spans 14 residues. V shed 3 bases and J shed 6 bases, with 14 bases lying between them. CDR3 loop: CASSHPGFSAEAFF. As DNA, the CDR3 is TGCGCCAGCAGCCACCCGGGGTTTTCGGCTGAAGCTTTCTTT.

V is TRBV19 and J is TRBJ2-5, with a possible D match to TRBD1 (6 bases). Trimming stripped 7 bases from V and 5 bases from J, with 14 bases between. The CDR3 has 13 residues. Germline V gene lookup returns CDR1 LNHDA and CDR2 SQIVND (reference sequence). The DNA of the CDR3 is TGTGCCAGTAATACAGGGTACGGCGAGACCCAGTACTTC. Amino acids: CASNTGYGETQYF.

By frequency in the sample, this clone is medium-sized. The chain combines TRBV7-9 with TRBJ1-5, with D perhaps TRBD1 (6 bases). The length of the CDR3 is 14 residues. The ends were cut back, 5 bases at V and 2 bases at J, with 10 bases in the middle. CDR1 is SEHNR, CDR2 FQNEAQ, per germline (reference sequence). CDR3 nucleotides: TGTGCCAGCAGCCCTGAGGGGGGCAATCAGCCCCAGCATTTT. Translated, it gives CASSPEGGNQPQHF.

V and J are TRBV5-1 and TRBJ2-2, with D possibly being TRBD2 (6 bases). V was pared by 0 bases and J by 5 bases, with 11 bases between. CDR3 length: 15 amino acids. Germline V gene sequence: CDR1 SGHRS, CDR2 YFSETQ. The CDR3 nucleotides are TGCGCCAGCAGCTTGGAGTCAGGGAGGACCGGGGAGCTGTTTTTT. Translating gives CASSLESGRTGELFF. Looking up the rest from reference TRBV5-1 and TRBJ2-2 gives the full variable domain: KAGVTQTPRYLIKTRGQQVTLSCSPISGHRSVSWYQQTPGQGLQFLFEYFSETQRNKGNFPGRFSGRQFSNSRSEMNVSTLELGDSALYLCASSLESGRTGELFFGEGSRLTVL.

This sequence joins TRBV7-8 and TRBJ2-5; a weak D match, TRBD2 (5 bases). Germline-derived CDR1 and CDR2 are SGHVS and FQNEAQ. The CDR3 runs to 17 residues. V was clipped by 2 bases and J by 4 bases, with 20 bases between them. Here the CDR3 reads CASSLFHQAGRGETQYF. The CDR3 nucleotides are TGTGCCAGCAGCTTATTTCATCAGGCGGGCCGGGGAGAGACCCAGTACTTC.